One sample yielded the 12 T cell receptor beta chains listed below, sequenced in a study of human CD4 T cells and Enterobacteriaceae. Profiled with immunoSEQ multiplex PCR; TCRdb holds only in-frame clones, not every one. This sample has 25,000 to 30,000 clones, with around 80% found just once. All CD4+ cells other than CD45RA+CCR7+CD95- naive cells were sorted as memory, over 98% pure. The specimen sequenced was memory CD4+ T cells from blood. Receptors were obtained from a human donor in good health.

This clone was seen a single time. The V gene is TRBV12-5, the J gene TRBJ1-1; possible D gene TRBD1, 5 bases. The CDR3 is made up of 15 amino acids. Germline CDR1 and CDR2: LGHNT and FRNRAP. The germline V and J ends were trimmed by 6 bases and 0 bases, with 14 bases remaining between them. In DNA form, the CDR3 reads TGTGCTAGTGGCCGGGAGGGGCGGTTGAACACTGAAGCTTTCTTT. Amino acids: CASGREGRLNTEAFF.

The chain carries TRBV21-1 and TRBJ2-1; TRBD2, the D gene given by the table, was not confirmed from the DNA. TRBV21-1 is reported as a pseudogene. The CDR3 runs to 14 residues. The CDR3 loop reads CASSVSGGAYEQFF. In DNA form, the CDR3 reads TGTGCCAGCAGCGTGAGCGGGGGGGCCTATGAGCAGTTCTTC.

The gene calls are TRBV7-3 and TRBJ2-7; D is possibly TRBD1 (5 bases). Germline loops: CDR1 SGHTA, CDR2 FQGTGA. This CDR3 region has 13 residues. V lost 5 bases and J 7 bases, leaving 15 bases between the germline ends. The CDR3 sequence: CASSPTPPGEQYF. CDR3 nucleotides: TGTGCCAGCAGCCCCACACCCCCAGGGGAGCAGTACTTC.

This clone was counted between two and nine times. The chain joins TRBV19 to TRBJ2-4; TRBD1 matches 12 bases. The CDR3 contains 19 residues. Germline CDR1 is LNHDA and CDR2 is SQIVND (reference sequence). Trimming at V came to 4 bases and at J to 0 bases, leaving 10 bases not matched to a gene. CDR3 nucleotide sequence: TGTGCCAGTAGTAAATCCGGGACAGGGGGCCGACTAGCCAAAAACATTCAGTACTTC. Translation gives CASSKSGTGGRLAKNIQYF.

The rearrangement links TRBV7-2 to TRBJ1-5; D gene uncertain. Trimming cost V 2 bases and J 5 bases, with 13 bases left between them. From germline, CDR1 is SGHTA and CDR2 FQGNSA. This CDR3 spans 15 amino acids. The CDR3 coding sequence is TGTGCCAGCAGCTTACAGGCAGGTTCACATCAGCCCCAGCATTTT. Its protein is CASSLQAGSHQPQHF.

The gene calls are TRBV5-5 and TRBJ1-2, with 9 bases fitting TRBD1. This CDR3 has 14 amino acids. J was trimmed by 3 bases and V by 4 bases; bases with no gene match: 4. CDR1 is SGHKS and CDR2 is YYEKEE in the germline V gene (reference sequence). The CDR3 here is CASSRDRAHYGYTF. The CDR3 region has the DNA TGTGCCAGCAGCCGGGACAGGGCGCACTATGGCTACACCTTC.

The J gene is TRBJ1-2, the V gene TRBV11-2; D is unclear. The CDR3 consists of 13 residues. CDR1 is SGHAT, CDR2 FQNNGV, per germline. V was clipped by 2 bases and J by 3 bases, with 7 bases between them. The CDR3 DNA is TGTGCCAGCAGCTTACAGGTCTACTATGGCTACACCTTC. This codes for CASSLQVYYGYTF.

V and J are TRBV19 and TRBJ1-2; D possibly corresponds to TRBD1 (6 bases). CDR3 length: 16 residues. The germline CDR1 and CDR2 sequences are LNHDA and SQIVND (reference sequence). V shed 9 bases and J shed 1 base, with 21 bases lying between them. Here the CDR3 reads CASLSLTGPHNYGYTF. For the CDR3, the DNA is TGTGCCAGCCTCTCCCTTACAGGGCCTCATAACTATGGCTACACCTTC.

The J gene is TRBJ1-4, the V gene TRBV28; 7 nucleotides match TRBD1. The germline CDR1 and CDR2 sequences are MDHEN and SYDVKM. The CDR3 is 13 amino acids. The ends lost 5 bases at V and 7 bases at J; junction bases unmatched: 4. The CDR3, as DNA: TGTGCCAGCAGTGCCGGGACAGCTGAAAAACTGTTTTTT. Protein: CASSAGTAEKLFF.

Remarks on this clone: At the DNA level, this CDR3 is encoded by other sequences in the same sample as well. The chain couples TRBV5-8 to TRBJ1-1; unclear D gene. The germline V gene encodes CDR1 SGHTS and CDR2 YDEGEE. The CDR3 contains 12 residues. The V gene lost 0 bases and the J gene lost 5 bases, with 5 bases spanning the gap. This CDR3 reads CASSLARTEAFF. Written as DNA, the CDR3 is TGTGCCAGCAGCTTGGCGCGTACTGAAGCTTTCTTT.

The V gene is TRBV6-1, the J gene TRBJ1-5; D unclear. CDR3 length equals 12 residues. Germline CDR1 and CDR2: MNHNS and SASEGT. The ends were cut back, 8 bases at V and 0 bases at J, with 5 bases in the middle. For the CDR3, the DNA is TGTGCCAGCCGAAATAGCAATCAGCCCCAGCATTTT. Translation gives CASRNSNQPQHF.

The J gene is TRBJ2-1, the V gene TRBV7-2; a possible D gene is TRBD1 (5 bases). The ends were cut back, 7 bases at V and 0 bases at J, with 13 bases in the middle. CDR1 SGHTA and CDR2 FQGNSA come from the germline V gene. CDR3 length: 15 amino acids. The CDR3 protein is CASTTQGSSYNEQFF. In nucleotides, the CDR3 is TGTGCCAGCACCACCCAGGGTTCCTCCTACAATGAGCAGTTCTTC.